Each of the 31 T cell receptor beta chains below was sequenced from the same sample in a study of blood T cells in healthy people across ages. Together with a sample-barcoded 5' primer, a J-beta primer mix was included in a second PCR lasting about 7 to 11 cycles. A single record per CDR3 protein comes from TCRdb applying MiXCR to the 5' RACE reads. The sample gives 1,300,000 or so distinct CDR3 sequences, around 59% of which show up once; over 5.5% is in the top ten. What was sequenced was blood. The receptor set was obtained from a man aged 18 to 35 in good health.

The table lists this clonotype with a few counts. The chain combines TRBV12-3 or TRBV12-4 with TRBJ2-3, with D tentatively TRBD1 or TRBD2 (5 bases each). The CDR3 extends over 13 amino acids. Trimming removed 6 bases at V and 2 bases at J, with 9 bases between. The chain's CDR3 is CASRRDATDTQYF. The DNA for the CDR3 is TGTGCCAGCAGACGGGACGCCACAGATACGCAGTATTTT.

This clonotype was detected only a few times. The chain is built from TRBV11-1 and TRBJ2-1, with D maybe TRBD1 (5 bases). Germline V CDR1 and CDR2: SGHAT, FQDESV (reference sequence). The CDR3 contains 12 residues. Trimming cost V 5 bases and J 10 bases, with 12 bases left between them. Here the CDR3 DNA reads TGTGCCAGCAGCGCATCAGGGTCCGAGCAGTTCTTC. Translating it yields CASSASGSEQFF.

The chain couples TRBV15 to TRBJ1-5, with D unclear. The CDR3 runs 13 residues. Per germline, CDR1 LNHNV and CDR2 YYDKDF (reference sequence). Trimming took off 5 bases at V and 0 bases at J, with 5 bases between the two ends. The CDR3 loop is CATSPNSNQPQHF. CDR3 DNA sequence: TGTGCCACCAGCCCAAATAGCAATCAGCCCCAGCATTTT.

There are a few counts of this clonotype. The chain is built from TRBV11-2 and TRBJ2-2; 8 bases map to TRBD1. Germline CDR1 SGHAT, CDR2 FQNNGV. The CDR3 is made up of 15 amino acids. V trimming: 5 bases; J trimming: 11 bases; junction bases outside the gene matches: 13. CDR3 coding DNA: TGTGCCAGCAGCATCCGGGACAGGCATGAGGGAGAGCTGTTTTTT. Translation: CASSIRDRHEGELFF.

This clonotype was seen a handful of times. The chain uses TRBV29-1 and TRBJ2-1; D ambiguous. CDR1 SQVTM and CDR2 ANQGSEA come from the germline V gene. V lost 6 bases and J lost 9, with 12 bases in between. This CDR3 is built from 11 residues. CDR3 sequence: CSVVQWVEQFF. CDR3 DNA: TGCAGCGTCGTACAGTGGGTTGAGCAGTTCTTC.

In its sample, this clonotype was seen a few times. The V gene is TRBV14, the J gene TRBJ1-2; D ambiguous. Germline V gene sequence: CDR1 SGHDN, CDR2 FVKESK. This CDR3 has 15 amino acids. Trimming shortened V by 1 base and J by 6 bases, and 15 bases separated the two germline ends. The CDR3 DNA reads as TGTGCCAGCAGCCAAGTTTTTGGGAGAACAAATGGCTACACCTTC. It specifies CASSQVFGRTNGYTF.

As DNA, the CDR3 is TGCGCCAGCAGCCAAGACAAACAGGCGAACTACGAGCAGTACTTC. This gives the protein CASSQDKQANYEQYF. The rearrangement uses TRBV4-3 and TRBJ2-7, with a weak D call TRBD1 (5 bases). Germline V gives CDR1 LGHNA, CDR2 YSLEER. Trimming cost V 0 bases and J 3 bases, with 12 bases left between them. The CDR3 consists of 15 residues.

CDR3: CSVRQGSDYGYTF. The CDR3 DNA follows: TGCAGCGTCCGACAGGGTAGTGACTATGGCTACACCTTC. V gene TRBV29-1 combines with J gene TRBJ1-2; 7 nucleotides align to TRBD1. The CDR3 is 13 residues long. V lost 6 bases to trimming and J lost 3 bases; unmatched junction nucleotides: 7. Germline lookup yields CDR1 SQVTM and CDR2 ANQGSEA.

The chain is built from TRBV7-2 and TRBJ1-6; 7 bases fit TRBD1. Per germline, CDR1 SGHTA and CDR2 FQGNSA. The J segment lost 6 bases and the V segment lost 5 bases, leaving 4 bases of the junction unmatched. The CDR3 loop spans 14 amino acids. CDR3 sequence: CASSPQGGNSPLHF. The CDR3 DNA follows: TGTGCCAGCAGCCCCCAGGGGGGTAATTCACCCCTCCACTTT.

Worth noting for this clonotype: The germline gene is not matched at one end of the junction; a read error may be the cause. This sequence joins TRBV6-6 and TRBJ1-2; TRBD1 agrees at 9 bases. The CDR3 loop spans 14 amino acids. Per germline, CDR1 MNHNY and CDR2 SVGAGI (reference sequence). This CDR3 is CVSRRQGVESGYTF. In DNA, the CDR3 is TGTGTCAGCAGAAGACAGGGGGTGGAAAGTGGCTACACCTTC.

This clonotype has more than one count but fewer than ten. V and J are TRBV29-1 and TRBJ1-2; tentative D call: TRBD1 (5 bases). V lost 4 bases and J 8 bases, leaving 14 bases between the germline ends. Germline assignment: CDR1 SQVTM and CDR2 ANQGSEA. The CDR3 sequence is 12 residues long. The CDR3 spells CSVGDQIWGYTF. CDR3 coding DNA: TGCAGCGTTGGGGACCAAATCTGGGGCTACACCTTC.

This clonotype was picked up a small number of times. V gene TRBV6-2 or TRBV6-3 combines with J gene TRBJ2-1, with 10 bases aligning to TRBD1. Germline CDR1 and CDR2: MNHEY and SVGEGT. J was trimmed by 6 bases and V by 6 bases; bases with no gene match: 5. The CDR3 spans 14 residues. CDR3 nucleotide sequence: TGTGCCAGCAGCCGGGACAGGGGTATCAATGAGCAGTTCTTC. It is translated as CASSRDRGINEQFF.

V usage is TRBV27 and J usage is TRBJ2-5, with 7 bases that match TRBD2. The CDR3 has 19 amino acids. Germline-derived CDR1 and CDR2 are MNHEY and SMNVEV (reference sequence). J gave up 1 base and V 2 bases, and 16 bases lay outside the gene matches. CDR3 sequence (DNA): TGTGCCAGCAGTTTAATTTCCCGCCCGGCCGGGGGGATCCAAGAGACCCAGTACTTC. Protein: CASSLISRPAGGIQETQYF.

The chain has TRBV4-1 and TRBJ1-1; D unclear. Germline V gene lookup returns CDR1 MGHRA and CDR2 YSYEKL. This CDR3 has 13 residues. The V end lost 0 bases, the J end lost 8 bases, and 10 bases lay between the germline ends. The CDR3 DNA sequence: TGCGCCAGCAGCCAAGATGAGGCAGAGGAAGCTTTCTTT. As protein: CASSQDEAEEAFF.

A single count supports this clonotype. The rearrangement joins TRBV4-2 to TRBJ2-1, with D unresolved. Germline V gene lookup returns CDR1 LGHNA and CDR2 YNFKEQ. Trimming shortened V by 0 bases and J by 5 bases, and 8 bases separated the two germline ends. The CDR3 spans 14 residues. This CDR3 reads CASSQEEGDNEQFF. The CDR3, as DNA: TGTGCCAGCAGCCAAGAGGAAGGAGACAATGAGCAGTTCTTC.

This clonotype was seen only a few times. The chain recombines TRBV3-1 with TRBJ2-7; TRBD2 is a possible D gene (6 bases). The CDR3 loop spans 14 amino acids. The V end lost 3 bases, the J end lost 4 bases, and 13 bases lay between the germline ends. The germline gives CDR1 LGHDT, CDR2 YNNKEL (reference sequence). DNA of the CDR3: TGTGCCAGCAGCCAGGGACTCCCAGGGTACGAGCAGTACTTC. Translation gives CASSQGLPGYEQYF.

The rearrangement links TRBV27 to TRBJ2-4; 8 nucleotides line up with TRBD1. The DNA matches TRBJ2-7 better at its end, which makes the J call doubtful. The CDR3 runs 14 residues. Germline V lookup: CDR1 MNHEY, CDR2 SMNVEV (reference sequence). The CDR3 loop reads CASSGQGSNYEQYF. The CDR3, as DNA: TGTGCCAGCAGTGGACAGGGATCTAACTACGAGCAGTACTTC.

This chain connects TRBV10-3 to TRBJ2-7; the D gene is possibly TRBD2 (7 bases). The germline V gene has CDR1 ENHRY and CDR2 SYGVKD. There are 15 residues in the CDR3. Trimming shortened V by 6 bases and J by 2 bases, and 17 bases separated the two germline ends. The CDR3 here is CAISRRGRETYEQYF. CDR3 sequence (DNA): TGTGCCATCAGCCGCCGGGGGCGGGAGACCTACGAGCAGTACTTC.

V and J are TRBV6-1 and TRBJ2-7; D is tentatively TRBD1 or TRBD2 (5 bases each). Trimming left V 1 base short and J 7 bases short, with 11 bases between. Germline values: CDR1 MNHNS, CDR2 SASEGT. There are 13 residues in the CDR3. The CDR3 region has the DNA TGTGCCAGCAGTGAAGTTCTGGGGGTTGAGCAGTACTTC. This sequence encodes CASSEVLGVEQYF.

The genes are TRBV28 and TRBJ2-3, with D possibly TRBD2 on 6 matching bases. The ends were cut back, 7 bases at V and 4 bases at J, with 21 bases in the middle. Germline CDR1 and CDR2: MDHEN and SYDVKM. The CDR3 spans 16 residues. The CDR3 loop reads CASTNVGGGESDTQYF. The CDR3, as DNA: TGTGCCAGCACCAACGTGGGGGGTGGGGAATCAGATACGCAGTATTTT. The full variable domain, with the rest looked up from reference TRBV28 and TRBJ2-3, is DVKVTQSSRYLVKRTGEKVFLECVQDMDHENMFWYRQDPGLGLRLIYFSYDVKMKEKGDIPEGYSVSREKKERFSLILESASTNQTSMYLCASTNVGGGESDTQYFGPGTRLTVL.

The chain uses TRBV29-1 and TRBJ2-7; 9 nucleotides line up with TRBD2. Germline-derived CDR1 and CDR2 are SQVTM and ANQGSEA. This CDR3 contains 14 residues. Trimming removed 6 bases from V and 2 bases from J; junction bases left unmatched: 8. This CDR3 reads CSVGPAGGTYEQYF. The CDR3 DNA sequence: TGCAGCGTGGGACCAGCGGGGGGAACCTACGAGCAGTACTTC.

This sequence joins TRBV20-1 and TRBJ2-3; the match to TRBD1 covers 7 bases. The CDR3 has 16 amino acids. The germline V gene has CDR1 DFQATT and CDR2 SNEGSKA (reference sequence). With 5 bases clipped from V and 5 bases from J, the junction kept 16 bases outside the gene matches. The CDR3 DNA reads TGCAGTGCTCATCCGGGACAGAGGGAGAGGGGAGATACGCAGTATTTT. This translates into CSAHPGQRERGDTQYF.

CDR3 amino acids: CASSEWRGEDYGYTF. CDR3 sequence (DNA): TGTGCCAGCAGTGAATGGCGGGGGGAGGACTATGGCTACACCTTC. This chain connects TRBV2 to TRBJ1-2, with D maybe TRBD1 (5 bases). The CDR3 loop spans 15 amino acids. The V gene lost 2 bases and the J gene lost 3 bases, with 13 bases spanning the gap. The V gene's germline CDR1 is SNHLY and CDR2 FYNNEI.

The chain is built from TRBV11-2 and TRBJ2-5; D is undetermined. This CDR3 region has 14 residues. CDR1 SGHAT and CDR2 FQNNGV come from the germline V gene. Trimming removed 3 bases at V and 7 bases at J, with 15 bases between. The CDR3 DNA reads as TGTGCCAGCAGCTTGGGTCCCACATCGGGGACCCAGTACTTC. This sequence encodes CASSLGPTSGTQYF.

The CDR3 coding sequence is TGTGCCAGCAGTTACTCGGCCGGGAACACCGGGGAGCTGTTTTTT. The encoded protein is CASSYSAGNTGELFF. The V gene is TRBV6-5, the J gene TRBJ2-2; D not resolved. Germline V gene data show CDR1 as MNHEY and CDR2 as SVGAGI. The CDR3 consists of 15 residues. The germline V and J ends were trimmed by 0 bases and 1 base, with 6 bases remaining between them.

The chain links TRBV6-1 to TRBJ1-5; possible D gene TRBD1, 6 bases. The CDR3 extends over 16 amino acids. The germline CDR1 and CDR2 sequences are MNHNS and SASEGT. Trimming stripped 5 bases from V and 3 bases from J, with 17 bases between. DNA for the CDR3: TGTGCCAGCAGTCCCTACCGGGACACGCTCAATCAGCCCCAGCATTTT. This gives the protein CASSPYRDTLNQPQHF.

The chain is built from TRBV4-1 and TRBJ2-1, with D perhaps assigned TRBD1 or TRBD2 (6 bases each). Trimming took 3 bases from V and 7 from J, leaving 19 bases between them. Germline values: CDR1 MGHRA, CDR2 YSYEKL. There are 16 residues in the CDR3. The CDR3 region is CASSHWGAVGRNEQFF. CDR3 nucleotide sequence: TGCGCCAGCAGCCATTGGGGGGCAGTGGGGCGGAATGAGCAGTTCTTC.

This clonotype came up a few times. This CDR3 is CASSEYGGVDTQYF. DNA of the CDR3: TGTGCCAGCAGTGAATATGGGGGAGTGGATACGCAGTATTTT. V gene TRBV25-1 combines with J gene TRBJ2-3; D could derive from TRBD1 or TRBD2 (5 bases each). Germline CDR1 is MGHDK and CDR2 is SYGVNS. The CDR3 totals 14 residues. Trimming shortened V by 0 bases and J by 6 bases, and 10 bases separated the two germline ends.

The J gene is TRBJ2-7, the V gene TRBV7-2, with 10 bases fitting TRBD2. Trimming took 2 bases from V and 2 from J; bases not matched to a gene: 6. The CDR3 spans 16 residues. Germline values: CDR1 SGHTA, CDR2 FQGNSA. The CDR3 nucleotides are TGTGCCAGCAGCTTATTATTACTAGCGGGGCCCTACGAGCAGTACTTC. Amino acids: CASSLLLLAGPYEQYF.

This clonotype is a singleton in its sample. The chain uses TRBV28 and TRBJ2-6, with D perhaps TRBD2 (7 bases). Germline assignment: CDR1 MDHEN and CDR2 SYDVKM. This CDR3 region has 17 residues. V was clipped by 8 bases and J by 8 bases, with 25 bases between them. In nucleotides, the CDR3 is TGTGCCAGCGGAAATACAGGGAAAATCGGGGGGACCAACGTCCTGACTTTC. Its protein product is CASGNTGKIGGTNVLTF.

This CDR3 reads CASSHTGTYEQYF. DNA for the CDR3: TGTGCCAGCAGCCATACTGGGACCTACGAGCAGTACTTC. This chain connects TRBV6-6 to TRBJ2-4; D unclear. The DNA matches TRBJ2-7 better at its end, which makes the J call doubtful. This CDR3 is 13 amino acids long. Per germline, CDR1 MNHNY and CDR2 SVGAGI (reference sequence).